This TCR beta chain was sequenced in a study of graft-versus-host responses after intestinal transplantation (dated by TCRdb to the early 2020s). Regarding the research as a whole: The transplants that recipients got were multivisceral, liver-intestinal, or isolated intestinal. The cohort enrolled 20 to 30 intestinal transplant recipients including one retransplant, and 3 patients lacking pretransplant specimens were excluded. Graft-versus-host and host-versus-graft alloreactive T cell clones were tracked in the graft, circulation and bone marrow after intestinal transplantation using bulk TCR-beta CDR3 sequencing. Donor T cell macrochimerism was defined as a peak of at least 4% donor T cells among recipient peripheral blood mononuclear cells. Rather than going through the commercial service, samples from three later patients were sequenced in-house on an Illumina MiSeq and processed with MiXCR. To identify alloreactive clones, pre-transplant mixed lymphocyte reaction products were sequenced and then compared with unstimulated pre-transplant donor and recipient T cells. All recipients received anti-thymocyte globulin induction followed by maintenance tacrolimus and steroids for approximately 3 years.

CDR1 and CDR2 were assigned from the germline V gene as MDHEN and SYDVKM. At the junction V is shortened by 10 bases and J by 6 bases, with 13 bases in between. Measured from the cysteine to the phenylalanine, the CDR3 is 13 residues long. Only the CDR3 part of the read is kept: 39 bases, read in frame from the first base. Interpreted using the paper, the time point label stands for: cells obtained before transplantation from donor or recipient. CD3+CD4+ and CD3+CD8+ populations were FACS-sorted from unstimulated pre-transplant donor and recipient cells taken from spleen or lymph nodes. The library was produced with the immunoSEQ multiplex PCR assay. For most patients, genomic DNA was isolated with the Qiagen DNeasy Blood and Tissue Kit and sent frozen to Adaptive Biotechnologies for TCR sequencing. High-throughput TCR-beta CDR3 sequencing of genomic DNA from most patients was performed by Adaptive Biotechnologies. As for the authors' bioinformatics: TCR sequencing data for around 19 patients were retrieved from Adaptive's ImmunoSEQ software; a few other patients were processed with MiXCR and VDJtools. CD4 versus CD8 sorting errors were corrected by removing sequences found in both subsets at a frequency ratio below 5:1. CDR3 nucleotide sequences shared between donor and recipient were removed because the origin of such sequences could not be assigned. Alloreactive clones required at least 2-fold expansion over unstimulated cells and minimum CFSE-low frequency of 0.002% (template counts) or 0.001% (read counts). A clone was considered mappable if detected in the sequenced pre-transplant spleen, lymph node, or MLR CFSE-low populations of the donor or recipient. The cumulative frequency of alloreactive clones was calculated as a percentage of all sequences, weighted by copy number. In TCRdb, the immuneACCESS table is reduced to in-frame sequences with V and J assigned. These tables do not hold every clone; where another copy was compared, an unresolved V gene accounts for under half, and the others remain unexplained. The DNA gave D and trimming, while V, J and clone size come from that table. Recorded for this sample are approximately 94,000 clones; roughly nine tenths of them occurred a single time. The ten largest clonotypes hold roughly 1% of the sample.

About this clone: Its target antigen remains unknown. Per-base qualities were not stored, and no clone one base away is much larger.

Summary of the overall study and its limitations: GvH clones were found in recipient bone marrow, and some of the GvH clones appeared earlier in ileal mucosa or blood, which is consistent with an intestinal mucosal origin. Conclusions were limited by the relatively low number and heterogeneity of intestinal transplant patients. Peak levels of circulating GvH clones were associated with declines in HvG clones early after transplant. High GvH to HvG T cell clonal ratios were observed in the allografts of patients with donor T cell macrochimerism.

The sequence was obtained from a human donor who was the organ donor for an intestinal transplant. The input for sequencing was unstimulated CD4+ T cells sorted from spleen or lymph node cells, taken before transplant. Rearrangement joined TRBV28 to TRBJ1-6, with the identity of the D gene unclear. The CDR3 here reads CATRRDTNSPLHF. The bases read TGTGCCACCCGGCGAGACACTAATTCACCCCTCCACTTT.